A selection of T cell receptor beta chains follows, all from one sample in a study of CD8+CD57+ T cells in acquired aplastic anemia. TCRdb passed the reads through MiXCR, listing each CDR3 protein once. This sample has 150,000 to 200,000 distinct CDR3 sequences, with around 65% found just once. The source material was sorted CD4+, CD8+, or CD8+CD57+ T cells (not recorded which) from PBMCs. The receptors were gathered from a human donor with severe aplastic anemia or a healthy control (not recorded which). The CDR3 runs from the conserved cysteine through the conserved F or W.

cdr3_length j_call v_call cdr3_aa
17 TRBJ2-5 TRBV7-3 CASSWSTGWGGEETQHF
15 TRBJ1-1 TRBV9 CASSVEPGVNTEAFF
15 TRBJ2-5 TRBV24-1 CATSDRVGQAETQYF
13 TRBJ2-3 TRBV15 CATSRDLADTQYF
15 TRBJ2-7 TRBV28 CASSSGNGGVGEQYF
14 TRBJ2-3 TRBV7-3 CASSHPSRGDTQYF
16 TRBJ2-1 TRBV7-3 CASSLMLGLGGSTQFF
16 TRBJ1-6 TRBV19 CASSVQVVPSGSPLHF
13 TRBJ2-2 TRBV2 CASSPIGSGELFF
18 TRBJ2-6 TRBV10-2 CASGPWTSPLSGANVLTF
13 TRBJ2-7 TRBV19 CASSTRQGDEQYF
17 TRBJ2-7 TRBV2 CASSGPWSSGGRYEQYF